What follows are 11 T cell receptor beta chains derived from one specimen sequenced in a study of molecular identifiers for immune sequencing clone quantification. MiXCR, applied by TCRdb to the PCR reads, yields one record per CDR3 protein. This sample has approximately 100,000 distinct CDR3 sequences; roughly a third occur once, and the top ten carry about 4.2%. The sample was naive CD8+ T cells from blood, with Jurkat cell RNA spiked in. Sample subset: FACS-sorted CD8+CD4-CCR7+CD45RA+ naive T cells. These receptors were collected from a human donor in good health. Some libraries in this study had Jurkat cell RNA spiked in.

The chain combines TRBV7-6 with TRBJ2-7; possible D gene TRBD1, 7 bases. The CDR3 loop spans 13 amino acids. Trimming shortened V by 4 bases and J by 6 bases, and 13 bases separated the two germline ends. The germline gives CDR1 SGHVS, CDR2 FNYEAQ. The CDR3 loop reads CASSSRQGGEQYF. CDR3 nucleotides: TGTGCCAGCAGCTCGAGACAGGGAGGCGAGCAGTACTTC.

This clonotype has just one count. A much larger clone lies a single base off, so this may be a read error. The chain links TRBV2 to TRBJ2-3, with D perhaps being TRBD1 or TRBD2 (5 bases each). CDR3 length: 8 amino acids. The V gene lost 8 bases and the J gene lost 12 bases, with 6 bases spanning the gap. The germline V gene has CDR1 SNHLY and CDR2 FYNNEI. The CDR3 bases are TGTGCCAGCCGGGGCCAGTATTTT. Encoded protein: CASRGQYF.

This clonotype was detected ten times or more. The V call is TRBV4-3, the J call TRBJ1-1; D is undetermined. The CDR3 runs 14 residues. In germline, CDR1 is LGHNA, CDR2 YSLEER. The V gene lost 4 bases and the J gene lost 4 bases, with 13 bases spanning the gap. The CDR3 loop is CASSRSSGFTEAFF. The CDR3 coding sequence is TGCGCCAGCAGCCGCTCGAGCGGATTCACTGAAGCTTTCTTT.

This clonotype was detected only a few times. The gene calls are TRBV20-1 and TRBJ2-2; no firm D call. The CDR3 has 11 residues. Trimming cost V 5 bases and J 7 bases, with 8 bases left between them. Germline V gene sequence: CDR1 DFQATT, CDR2 SNEGSKA (reference sequence). CDR3: CSARNDGELFF. CDR3 in DNA: TGCAGTGCTCGAAATGACGGGGAGCTGTTTTTT.

About this clonotype itself: With a much larger clone just one base away, this may be a read error. This CDR3 is missing its conserved last phenylalanine or tryptophan, likely due to a read error. This chain uses TRBV4-1 with TRBJ2-7; a weak D match, TRBD1 (5 bases). The V gene's germline CDR1 is MGHRA and CDR2 YSYEKL. V was cut by 0 bases and J by 2 bases, with 8 bases left in between. The CDR3 extends over 14 amino acids. For the CDR3, the DNA is TGCGCCAGCAGCCAAGACGCAGGGACCTACGAGCAGTACCTC. Translating it yields CASSQDAGTYEQYL.

The chain carries TRBV27 and TRBJ2-3; 9 bases are a match to TRBD2. The germline gives CDR1 MNHEY, CDR2 SMNVEV (reference sequence). The V gene end was trimmed by 3 bases and the J gene end by 0 bases; junction bases not matched to a gene: 16. This CDR3 is 20 amino acids long. CDR3 loop: CASSFFAFSGSTSSTDTQYF. In DNA form, the CDR3 reads TGTGCCAGCAGTTTTTTTGCTTTTAGCGGGAGTACGTCGAGCACAGATACGCAGTATTTT.

A note on this clonotype: A read error is possible here, since a much larger clone lies one base away. The genes are TRBV7-2 and TRBJ2-3; D gene ambiguous. Deletions cut 5 bases from V and 2 bases from J, with 14 bases between. Per germline, CDR1 SGHTA and CDR2 FQGNSA. The CDR3 is made up of 15 amino acids. CDR3 sequence (DNA): TGTGCCAGCAGCCCTGGGTCAGCCACCACAGATACGCAGTATTTT. It encodes CASSPGSATTDTQYF.

The sample holds one count of this clonotype. Since a much larger clone is just one base distant, this may be a read error. The chain has TRBV28 and TRBJ2-1; 8 bases agree with TRBD2. Germline V lookup: CDR1 MDHEN, CDR2 SYDVKM. This CDR3 is 16 amino acids long. CDR3 amino acids: CASSSLSGSRIDEQLF. The DNA of the CDR3 is TGTGCCAGCAGTTCCCTAAGCGGGAGTAGGATAGATGAGCAGCTCTTC. Supplemented by reference TRBV28 and TRBJ2-1, the full variable domain reads DVKVTQSSRYLVKRTGEKVFLECVQDMDHENMFWYRQDPGLGLRLIYFSYDVKMKEKGDIPEGYSVSREKKERFSLILESASTNQTSMYLCASSSLSGSRIDEQLFGPGTRLTVL.

About this clonotype: One end of the junction does not line up with germline, which may come from a read error. The chain recombines TRBV7-9 with TRBJ1-1, with D possibly being TRBD1 (6 bases). This CDR3 is built from 15 residues. Germline V lookup: CDR1 SEHNR, CDR2 FQNEAQ (reference sequence). This chain's CDR3 is CASSSNKGGWTESFF. DNA for the CDR3: TGTGCCAGCAGCTCCAACAAGGGGGGGTGGACTGAATCTTTCTTT.

To note about this clonotype: This sequence may be a read error, since a much larger clone differs from it by one base. The rearrangement links TRBV5-3 to TRBJ2-6; D possibly corresponds to TRBD2 (5 bases). TRBV5-3 is sorted into the ORF group, with uncertain function. This CDR3 spans 14 amino acids. DNA for the CDR3: TGTGCCAGCAGCTTTGATCCGAGGGCCGACGTCCTGACTTTC. This encodes CASSFDPRADVLTF.

The chain combines TRBV2 with TRBJ1-5; the match to TRBD1 covers 8 bases. Germline trimming cut 3 bases from V and 3 bases from J; bases unmatched to any gene: 4. Germline V gene lookup returns CDR1 SNHLY and CDR2 FYNNEI. The CDR3 is made up of 15 amino acids. DNA of the CDR3: TGTGCCAGCAGTGATAGCAGGGGGCTCAATCAGCCCCAGCATTTT. Translated: CASSDSRGLNQPQHF. Based on the CDR3 plus reference TRBV2 and TRBJ1-5, the full variable domain is EPEVTQTPSHQVTQMGQEVILRCVPISNHLYFYWYRQILGQKVEFLVSFYNNEISEKSEIFDDQFSVERPDGSNFTLKIRSTKLEDSAMYFCASSDSRGLNQPQHFGDGTRLSIL.